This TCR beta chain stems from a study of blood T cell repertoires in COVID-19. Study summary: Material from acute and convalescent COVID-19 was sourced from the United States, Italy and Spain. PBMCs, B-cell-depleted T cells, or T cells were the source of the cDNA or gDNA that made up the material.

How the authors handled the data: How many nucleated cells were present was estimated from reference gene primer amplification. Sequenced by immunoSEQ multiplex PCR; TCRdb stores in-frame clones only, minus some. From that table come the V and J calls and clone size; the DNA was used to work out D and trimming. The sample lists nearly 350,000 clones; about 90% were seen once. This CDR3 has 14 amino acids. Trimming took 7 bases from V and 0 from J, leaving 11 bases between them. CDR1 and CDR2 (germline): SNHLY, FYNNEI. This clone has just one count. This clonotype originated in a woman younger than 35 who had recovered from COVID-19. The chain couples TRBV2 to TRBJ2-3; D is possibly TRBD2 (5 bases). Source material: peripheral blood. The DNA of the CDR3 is TGTGCCAGCATGAGGGAGTTCAGCACAGATACGCAGTATTTT. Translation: CASMREFSTDTQYF.